This TCR beta chain was obtained from a study of T cells in localized non-small cell lung cancer. Overall study results and limits: Sequencing was restricted to one tumor region; therefore, heterogeneity remains possible. Higher adjacent-lung clonality was associated with shorter survival.

On this clone itself: Its antigen remains unknown.

The protocol was immunoSEQ multiplex PCR, while the TCRdb copy is restricted to in-frame clones and leaves out a portion. In the table there are approximately 1,800 clones, roughly 28% of which are singletons. The CDR3 has 14 amino acids. V gave up 5 bases and J gave up 0 bases, with 11 bases separating them. The germline V gene encodes CDR1 SGDLS and CDR2 YYNGEE. The source is a woman aged 35-75 years with stage I lung adenocarcinoma. V and J are TRBV9 and TRBJ2-5, with D possibly being TRBD2 (6 bases). The material was normal lung tissue next to the tumor, obtained before any cancer treatment. The CDR3 loop reads CASRGRRDQETQYF. The CDR3 nucleotides read TGTGCCAGCAGAGGGAGGAGGGACCAAGAGACCCAGTACTTC.